The T cell receptor beta chain described here comes from a study of CD8+CD57+ T cells in acquired aplastic anemia. In regard to this clonotype: Its cognate antigen is unknown.

Regarding the study as a whole: A set of about 30 CD8+ CDR3 sequences was shared between patients and controls, and these sequences appeared highly expressed in patients. Controls did not differ significantly from patients in CD8+ Simpson's diversity.

CDR3 length: 17 residues. The germline V gene encodes CDR1 ENHRY and CDR2 SYGVKD. V lost 2 bases, J lost 6 bases, and 16 bases stayed unmatched. The template for TCR beta VDJ and CDR3 sequence profiling was genomic DNA. TCRdb redid the calling of the reads with MiXCR, one entry per CDR3 protein. This table has 200,000 to 250,000 distinct CDR3 sequences, roughly 57% appearing once. The specimen was sorted CD4+, CD8+, or CD8+CD57+ T cells (not recorded which) from PBMCs. The rearrangement links TRBV10-3 to TRBJ2-7, with TRBD1 matching 7 bases. This sequence originates from a human donor in good health. CDR3 bases: TGTGCCATCAGTGAGCCTTCCGACAGGGTGGAATTCGGCGAGCAGTACTTC. Encoded protein: CAISEPSDRVEFGEQYF.